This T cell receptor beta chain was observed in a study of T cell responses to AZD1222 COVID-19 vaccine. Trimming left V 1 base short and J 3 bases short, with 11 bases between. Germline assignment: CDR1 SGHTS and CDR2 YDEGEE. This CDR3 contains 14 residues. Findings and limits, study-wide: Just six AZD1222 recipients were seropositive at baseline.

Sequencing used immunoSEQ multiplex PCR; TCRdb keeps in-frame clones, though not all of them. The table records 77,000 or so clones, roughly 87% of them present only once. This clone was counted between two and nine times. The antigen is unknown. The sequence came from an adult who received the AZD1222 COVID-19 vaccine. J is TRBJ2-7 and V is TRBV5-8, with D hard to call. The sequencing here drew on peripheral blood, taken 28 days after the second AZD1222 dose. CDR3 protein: CASSLSVIDYEQYF. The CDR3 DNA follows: TGTGCCAGCAGCTTGTCTGTGATCGACTACGAGCAGTACTTC.